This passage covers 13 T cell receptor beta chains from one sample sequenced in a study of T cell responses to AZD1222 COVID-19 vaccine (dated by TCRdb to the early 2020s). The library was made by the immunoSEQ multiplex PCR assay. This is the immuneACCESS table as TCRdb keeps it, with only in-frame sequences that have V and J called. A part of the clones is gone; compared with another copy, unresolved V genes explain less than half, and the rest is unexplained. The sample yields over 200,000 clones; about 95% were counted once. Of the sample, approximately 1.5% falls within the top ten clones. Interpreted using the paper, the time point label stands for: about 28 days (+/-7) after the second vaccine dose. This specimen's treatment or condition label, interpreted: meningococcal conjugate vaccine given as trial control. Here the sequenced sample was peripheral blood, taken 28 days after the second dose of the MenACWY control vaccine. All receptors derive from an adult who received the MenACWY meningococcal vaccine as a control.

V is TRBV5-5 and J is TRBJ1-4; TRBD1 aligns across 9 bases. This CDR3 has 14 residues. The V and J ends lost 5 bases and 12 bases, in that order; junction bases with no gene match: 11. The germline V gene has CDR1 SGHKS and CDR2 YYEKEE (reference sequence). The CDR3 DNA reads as TGTGCCAGCAGAACCGGGACAGGGTCCCTAGAACTGTTTTTT. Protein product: CASRTGTGSLELFF.

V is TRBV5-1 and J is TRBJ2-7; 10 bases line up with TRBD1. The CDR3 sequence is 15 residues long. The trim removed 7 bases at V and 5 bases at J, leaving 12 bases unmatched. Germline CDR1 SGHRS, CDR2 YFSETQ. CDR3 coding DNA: TGCGCCAGCCGCGCGACCGGGACAGGGGACAACGAGCAGTACTTC. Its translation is CASRATGTGDNEQYF.

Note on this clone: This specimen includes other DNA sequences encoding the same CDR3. CDR3 coding DNA: TGTGCCAGCAGCGTGGGGAGCACAGATACGCAGTATTTT. The encoded protein is CASSVGSTDTQYF. The chain combines TRBV9 with TRBJ2-3; D is ambiguous. Looked up from germline, CDR1 is SGDLS and CDR2 is YYNGEE. The CDR3 is 13 residues long. With 2 bases removed from V and 0 bases from J, the gap between germline ends came to 4 bases.

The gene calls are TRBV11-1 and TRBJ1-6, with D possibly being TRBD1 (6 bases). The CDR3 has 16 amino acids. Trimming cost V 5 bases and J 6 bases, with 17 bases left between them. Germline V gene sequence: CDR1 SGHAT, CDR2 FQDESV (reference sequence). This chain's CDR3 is CASSRSHRVGNSPLHF. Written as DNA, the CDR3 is TGTGCCAGCAGCAGATCCCACAGGGTTGGTAATTCACCCCTCCACTTT.

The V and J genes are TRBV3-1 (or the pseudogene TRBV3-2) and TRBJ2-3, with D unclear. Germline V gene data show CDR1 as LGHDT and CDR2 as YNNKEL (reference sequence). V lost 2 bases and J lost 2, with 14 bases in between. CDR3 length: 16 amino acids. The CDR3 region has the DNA TGTGCCAGCAGCCAACGGATTAGCAGAAACACAGATACGCAGTATTTT. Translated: CASSQRISRNTDTQYF.

The CDR3 coding sequence is TGTGCCAGCAGCCGGGGGTCCGCCGAGGGCTACACCTTC. Protein product: CASSRGSAEGYTF. The gene calls are TRBV7-2 and TRBJ1-2, with TRBD1 as a possible D gene (5 bases). The CDR3 extends over 13 amino acids. The germline V and J ends were trimmed by 5 bases and 8 bases, with 15 bases remaining between them. Germline V gene sequence: CDR1 SGHTA, CDR2 FQGNSA. Supplemented by reference TRBV7-2 and TRBJ1-2, the full variable domain reads GAGVSQSPSNKVTEKGKDVELRCDPISGHTALYWYRQSLGQGLEFLIYFQGNSAPDKSGLPSDRFSAERTGGSVSTLTIQRTQQEDSAVYLCASSRGSAEGYTFGSGTRLTVV.

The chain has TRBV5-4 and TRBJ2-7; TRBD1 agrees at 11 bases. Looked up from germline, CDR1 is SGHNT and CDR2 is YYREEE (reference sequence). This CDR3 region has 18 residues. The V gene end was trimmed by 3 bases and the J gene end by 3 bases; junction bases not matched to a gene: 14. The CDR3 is CASSSTRTRDRGYYEQYF. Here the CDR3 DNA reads TGTGCCAGCAGCTCTACCCGGACCCGGGACAGGGGGTACTACGAGCAGTACTTC.

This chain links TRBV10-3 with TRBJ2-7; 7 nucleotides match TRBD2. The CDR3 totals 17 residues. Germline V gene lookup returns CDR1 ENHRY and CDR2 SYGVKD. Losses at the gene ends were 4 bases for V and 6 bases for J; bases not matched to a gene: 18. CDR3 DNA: TGTGCCATCAGTGCCCCAAAGGGAGGGACTCCCTTGGGCGAGCAGTACTTC. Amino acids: CAISAPKGGTPLGEQYF.

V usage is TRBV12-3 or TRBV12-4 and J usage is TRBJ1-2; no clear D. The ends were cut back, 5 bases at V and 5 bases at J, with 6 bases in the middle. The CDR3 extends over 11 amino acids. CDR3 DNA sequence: TGTGCCAGCAGTGGAGGGTATGGCTACACCTTC. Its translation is CASSGGYGYTF.

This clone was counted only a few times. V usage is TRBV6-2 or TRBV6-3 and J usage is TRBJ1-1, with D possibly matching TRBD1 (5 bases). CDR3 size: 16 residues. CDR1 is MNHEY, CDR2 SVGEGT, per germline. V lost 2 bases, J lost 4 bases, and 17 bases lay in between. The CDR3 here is CASSYLRGSGGTEAFF. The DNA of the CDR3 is TGTGCCAGCAGTTACCTCCGGGGGTCGGGGGGCACTGAAGCTTTCTTT.

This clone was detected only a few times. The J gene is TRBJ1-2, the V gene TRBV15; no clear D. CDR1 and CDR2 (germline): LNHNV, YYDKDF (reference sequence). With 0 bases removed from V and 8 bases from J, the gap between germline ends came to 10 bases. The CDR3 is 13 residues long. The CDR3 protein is CATSREVARGYTF. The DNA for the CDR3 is TGTGCCACCAGCAGAGAGGTGGCCCGCGGCTACACCTTC.

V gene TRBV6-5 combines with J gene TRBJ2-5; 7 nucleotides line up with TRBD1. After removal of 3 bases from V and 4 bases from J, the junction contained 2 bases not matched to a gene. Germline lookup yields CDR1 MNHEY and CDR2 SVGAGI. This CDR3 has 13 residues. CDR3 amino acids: CASSYRQGETQYF. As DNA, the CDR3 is TGTGCCAGCAGTTATCGACAGGGAGAGACCCAGTACTTC.

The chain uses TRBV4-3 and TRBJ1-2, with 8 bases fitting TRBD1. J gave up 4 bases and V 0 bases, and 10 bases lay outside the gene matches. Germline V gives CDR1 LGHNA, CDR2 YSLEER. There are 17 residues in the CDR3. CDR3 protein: CASSQDTSGGIGYGYTF. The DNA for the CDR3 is TGCGCCAGCAGCCAAGATACGTCAGGGGGCATCGGCTATGGCTACACCTTC.